The 13 T cell receptor beta chains listed next were all sequenced from one sample in a study of cytomegalovirus exposure and HLA in healthy donors. The PCR used 60 Vbeta and 13 Jbeta primers. Only in-frame clones appear in the TCRdb table, and some are missing; sequencing was by immunoSEQ multiplex PCR. The sample has just over 65,000 clones, about 81% seen once. The sequencing sample was made of PBMCs. The receptors come from a human donor in good health.

The chain recombines TRBV7-9 with TRBJ1-2; the D is unclear. CDR3 size: 14 residues. CDR1 and CDR2 (germline): SEHNR, FQNEAQ (reference sequence). With 1 base removed from V and 5 bases from J, the gap between germline ends came to 11 bases. In nucleotides, the CDR3 is TGTGCCAGCAGCTTAGTTACAGTGAGTTATGGCTACACCTTC. Protein: CASSLVTVSYGYTF.

The CDR3: CASGDPGQGARDTQYF. CDR3 nucleotides: TGTGCCAGCGGGGATCCGGGACAGGGGGCGCGTGATACGCAGTATTTT. The genes are TRBV19 and TRBJ2-3; TRBD1 matches 12 bases. V dropped 9 bases and J dropped 6; count of bases not matched to a gene: 13. The CDR3 runs to 16 residues. Germline CDR1 is LNHDA and CDR2 is SQIVND (reference sequence).

The chain combines TRBV27 with TRBJ2-7, with D tentatively TRBD1 (5 bases). The V gene's germline CDR1 is MNHEY and CDR2 SMNVEV (reference sequence). Trimming removed 6 bases from V and 2 bases from J, with 17 bases in between. CDR3 size: 15 residues. Here the CDR3 reads CASSMTANGAYEQYF. CDR3 in DNA: TGTGCCAGCAGCATGACAGCAAATGGGGCCTACGAGCAGTACTTC.

CDR3 protein: CASSLGSSGNTIYF. The CDR3 nucleotides read TGTGCCAGCAGCTTAGGGAGCTCTGGAAACACCATATATTTT. The rearrangement joins TRBV7-6 to TRBJ1-3, with D unresolved. Trimming took 1 base from V and 0 from J, leaving 4 bases between them. The CDR3 length is 14 residues. In germline, CDR1 is SGHVS, CDR2 FNYEAQ.

There are a few counts of this clone. This rearrangement joins TRBV28 to TRBJ1-1; 7 bases map to TRBD1. This CDR3 has 16 residues. The germline CDR1 and CDR2 sequences are MDHEN and SYDVKM. Trimming at V came to 3 bases and at J to 4 bases, leaving 11 bases not matched to a gene. The CDR3 reads CASSLTRGGLGTEAFF. The CDR3 DNA follows: TGTGCCAGCAGTTTGACCAGAGGGGGCCTGGGCACTGAAGCTTTCTTT.

The J gene is TRBJ2-5, the V gene TRBV5-1, with D uncertain. Matching the DNA end better, TRBJ2-7 makes the J call doubtful. From germline, CDR1 is SGHRS and CDR2 YFSETQ. The CDR3 spans 13 residues. CDR3 protein: CASSLEAGGEQYF. The CDR3 nucleotides read TGCGCCAGCAGCTTGGAGGCCGGCGGCGAGCAGTACTTC.

A remark on this clone: Mismatch with germline at one junction end may stem from a read error. This chain links TRBV11-2 with TRBJ1-2; 10 bases agree with TRBD1. The CDR3 covers 18 residues. Germline-derived CDR1 and CDR2 are SGHAT and FQNNGV. The CDR3: CASSLAGGGTGVLYGYPF. The CDR3 nucleotides are TGTGCCAGCAGCTTAGCGGGTGGTGGGACAGGGGTTCTCTATGGCTACCCCTTC.

The CDR3 loop is CASSLTSGGYTDTQYF. CDR3 bases: TGTGCCAGCTCACTCACTAGCGGGGGATACACAGATACGCAGTATTTT. V gene TRBV18 combines with J gene TRBJ2-3, with 11 bases lining up with TRBD2. This CDR3 is 16 amino acids long. The junction had 5 bases not matched to a gene; V was cut back by 4 bases and J by 2 bases. The germline CDR1 and CDR2 sequences are KGHSH and LQKENI.

The table lists this clone with a few counts. V is TRBV27 and J is TRBJ1-1; D is unclear. The CDR3 loop spans 15 amino acids. V gave up 3 bases and J gave up 0 bases, with 11 bases separating them. Germline-derived CDR1 and CDR2 are MNHEY and SMNVEV (reference sequence). The CDR3 reads CASSFSEDMNTEAFF. The CDR3 nucleotides read TGTGCCAGCAGTTTTTCGGAGGATATGAACACTGAAGCTTTCTTT.

This clone was detected a few times. The rearrangement links TRBV5-4 to TRBJ1-1; the match to TRBD1 covers 7 bases. Germline trimming cut 1 base from V and 3 bases from J; bases unmatched to any gene: 0. Germline CDR1 reads SGHNT; CDR2 reads YYREEE (reference sequence). The CDR3 covers 13 residues. Written as DNA, the CDR3 is TGTGCCAGCAGCTTGACAGGGGACACTGAAGCTTTCTTT. Translated, it gives CASSLTGDTEAFF. Full variable domain (remainder filled in from reference TRBV5-4 and TRBJ1-1): ETGVTQSPTHLIKTRGQQVTLRCSSQSGHNTVSWYQQALGQGPQFIFQYYREEENGRGNFPPRFSGLQFPNYSSELNVNALELDDSALYLCASSLTGDTEAFFGQGTRLTVV.

The chain is built from TRBV2 and TRBJ1-1; D gene uncertain. Trimming removed 7 bases from V and 1 base from J, with 10 bases in between. The V gene's germline CDR1 is SNHLY and CDR2 FYNNEI. The CDR3 is 13 residues long. This CDR3 is CASTSTENTEAFF. CDR3 sequence (DNA): TGTGCCAGCACAAGCACCGAGAACACTGAAGCTTTCTTT. Full variable domain (remainder filled in from reference TRBV2 and TRBJ1-1): EPEVTQTPSHQVTQMGQEVILRCVPISNHLYFYWYRQILGQKVEFLVSFYNNEISEKSEIFDDQFSVERPDGSNFTLKIRSTKLEDSAMYFCASTSTENTEAFFGQGTRLTVV.

V gene TRBV19 combines with J gene TRBJ2-1, with 10 positions matching TRBD1. The CDR3 covers 15 residues. CDR1 and CDR2 (germline): LNHDA, SQIVND (reference sequence). V shed 3 bases, J shed 6 bases, and the junction held 5 bases outside the gene matches. DNA of the CDR3: TGTGCCAGTAGTATGGACAGGGGGGCCCTCAATGAGCAGTTCTTC. Protein product: CASSMDRGALNEQFF.

The chain couples TRBV27 to TRBJ1-5; TRBD1 is a possible D gene (5 bases). The V end lost 6 bases, the J end lost 1 base, and 13 bases lay between the germline ends. Per the germline V gene, CDR1 is MNHEY and CDR2 is SMNVEV (reference sequence). This CDR3 is 15 amino acids long. The CDR3 protein is CASSSGGGSNQPQHF. Written as DNA, the CDR3 is TGTGCCAGCAGCTCGGGGGGGGGAAGCAATCAGCCCCAGCATTTT.